This passage covers 10 T cell receptor beta chains from one sample sequenced in a study of T cells in Graves' hyperthyroidism and ophthalmopathy. From RNA transcripts, TCR beta CDR3 regions were amplified. First-round RT-PCR targeting the TCR CDR3 was performed with the HTBI primer set. TCRdb itself ran the multiplex PCR reads through MiXCR, one entry per CDR3 protein. There are roughly 570,000 distinct CDR3 sequences in the sample; roughly 46% occur only once, and approximately 8.4% lies in the top ten. The sample taken for sequencing was peripheral blood or thyroid tissue (not recorded which). The receptor set was obtained from a young woman with Graves' hyperthyroidism.

The J gene is TRBJ2-7, the V gene TRBV7-3; 8 bases fit TRBD1. This CDR3 spans 15 amino acids. CDR1 SGHTA and CDR2 FQGTGA come from the germline V gene. V trimming: 5 bases; J trimming: 6 bases; junction bases outside the gene matches: 12. The CDR3 DNA sequence: TGTGCCAGCAGCGCATCAGGGGGCAGGGGTCGCGAGCAGTACTTC. Translated: CASSASGGRGREQYF. Filled out from reference TRBV7-3 and TRBJ2-7, the complete variable domain reads GAGVSQTPSNKVTEKGKYVELRCDPISGHTALYWYRQSLGQGPEFLIYFQGTGAADDSGLPNDRFFAVRPEGSVSTLKIQRTERGDSAVYLCASSASGGRGREQYFGPGTRLTVT.

The chain uses TRBV3-1 and TRBJ2-5, with D perhaps TRBD1 or TRBD2 (5 bases each). Germline loops: CDR1 LGHDT, CDR2 YNNKEL (reference sequence). Trimming removed 0 bases at V and 4 bases at J, with 9 bases between. This CDR3 comprises 14 residues. CDR3 in DNA: TGTGCCAGCAGCCAAGAGACGGGGCCAGAGACCCAGTACTTC. Residues: CASSQETGPETQYF.

The V and J genes are TRBV10-3 and TRBJ1-2; 10 bases agree with TRBD1. The CDR3 contains 14 residues. V shed 5 bases, J shed 6 bases, and the junction held 6 bases outside the gene matches. Germline V gene lookup returns CDR1 ENHRY and CDR2 SYGVKD. CDR3 in amino acids: CAISTGQGKDGYTF. The DNA of the CDR3 is TGTGCCATCAGTACGGGACAGGGGAAAGATGGCTACACCTTC.

This clonotype was recorded only once. A much bigger clone sits one base away, suggesting this may be a read error. The rearrangement joins TRBV2 to TRBJ2-3, with a tentative D call TRBD2 (7 bases). The germline V gene has CDR1 SNHLY and CDR2 FYNNEI. The CDR3 contains 14 residues. CDR3 sequence reads: CAGSEAGATDTQYF. CDR3 nucleotide sequence: TGTGCCGGCAGTGAGGCGGGGGCCACAGATACGCAGTATTTT.

In the case of this clonotype: A junction boundary mismatches the germline segment, possibly from a read error. The chain carries TRBV10-3 and TRBJ2-7; D is possibly TRBD1 or TRBD2 (5 bases each). This CDR3 has 14 amino acids. The V gene's germline CDR1 is ENHRY and CDR2 SYGVKD. The chain's CDR3 is CASSYFGATYEQYF. Here the CDR3 DNA reads TGTGCCAGCAGTTACTTCGGGGCTACCTACGAGCAGTACTTC.

At least ten counts were recorded for this clonotype. The chain has TRBV5-6 and TRBJ2-7; D gene unclear. The CDR3 length is 14 residues. Germline CDR1 is SGHDT and CDR2 is YYEEEE. Trimming stripped 4 bases from V and 3 bases from J, with 14 bases between. CDR3 protein: CASSPPAGHYEQYF. In nucleotides, the CDR3 is TGTGCCAGCAGCCCCCCGGCCGGCCACTACGAGCAGTACTTC. Filled out from reference TRBV5-6 and TRBJ2-7, the complete variable domain reads DAGVTQSPTHLIKTRGQQVTLRCSPKSGHDTVSWYQQALGQGPQFIFQYYEEEERQRGNFPDRFSGHQFPNYSSELNVNALLLGDSALYLCASSPPAGHYEQYFGPGTRLTVT.

This clonotype was recorded many times. The chain couples TRBV5-1 to TRBJ2-5, with D uncertain. V was clipped by 0 bases and J by 2 bases, with 11 bases between them. Germline V gene lookup returns CDR1 SGHRS and CDR2 YFSETQ. This CDR3 is built from 15 residues. In DNA, the CDR3 is TGCGCCAGCAGCTTGGCCTTGTCTTCACAAGAGACCCAGTACTTC. This sequence encodes CASSLALSSQETQYF.

V is TRBV10-3 and J is TRBJ2-7; TRBD2 matches 10 bases. Germline V gives CDR1 ENHRY, CDR2 SYGVKD. Trimming removed 3 bases from V and 2 bases from J; junction bases left unmatched: 4. The CDR3 covers 15 residues. CDR3 nucleotides: TGTGCCATCAGTGAATCAGCGGGAGGGACCTACGAGCAGTACTTC. This sequence encodes CAISESAGGTYEQYF.

This clonotype was observed a handful of times. The rearrangement links TRBV2 to TRBJ2-2; 9 bases map to TRBD2. The ends lost 3 bases at V and 9 bases at J; junction bases unmatched: 8. The germline V gene encodes CDR1 SNHLY and CDR2 FYNNEI. The CDR3 spans 15 residues. DNA for the CDR3: TGTGCCAGCAGTGATGCTTTAGCGGGAGCGAGGGAGCTGTTTTTT. Translating gives CASSDALAGARELFF.

This clonotype was picked up many times. The chain recombines TRBV20-1 with TRBJ1-1; D is ambiguous. The V and J ends lost 0 bases and 1 base respectively, with 12 bases between them. There are 15 residues in the CDR3. Germline V lookup: CDR1 DFQATT, CDR2 SNEGSKA (reference sequence). The CDR3 nucleotides are TGCAGTGCTAGAGATGCGGGCCGGGGGAACACTGAAGCTTTCTTT. This encodes CSARDAGRGNTEAFF.